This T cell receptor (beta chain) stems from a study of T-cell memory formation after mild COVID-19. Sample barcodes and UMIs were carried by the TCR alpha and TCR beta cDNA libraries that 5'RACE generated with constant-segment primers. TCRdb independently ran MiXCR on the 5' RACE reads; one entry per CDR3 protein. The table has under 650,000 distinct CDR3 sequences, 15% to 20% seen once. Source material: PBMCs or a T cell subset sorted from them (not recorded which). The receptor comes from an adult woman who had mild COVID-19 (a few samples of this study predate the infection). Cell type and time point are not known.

This CDR3 is CASSLSGGGLQETQYF. CDR3 coding DNA: TGTGCCAGCAGCTTGTCTGGCGGGGGGCTGCAAGAGACCCAGTACTTC. The chain links TRBV7-3 to TRBJ2-5, with 8 bases aligning to TRBD2. CDR1 is SGHTA and CDR2 is FQGTGA in the germline V gene. V shed 3 bases, J shed 2 bases, and the junction held 8 bases outside the gene matches. The CDR3 totals 16 residues. Full variable domain (rest looked up from reference TRBV7-3 and TRBJ2-5): GAGVSQTPSNKVTEKGKYVELRCDPISGHTALYWYRQSLGQGPEFLIYFQGTGAADDSGLPNDRFFAVRPEGSVSTLKIQRTERGDSAVYLCASSLSGGGLQETQYFGPGTRLLVL.